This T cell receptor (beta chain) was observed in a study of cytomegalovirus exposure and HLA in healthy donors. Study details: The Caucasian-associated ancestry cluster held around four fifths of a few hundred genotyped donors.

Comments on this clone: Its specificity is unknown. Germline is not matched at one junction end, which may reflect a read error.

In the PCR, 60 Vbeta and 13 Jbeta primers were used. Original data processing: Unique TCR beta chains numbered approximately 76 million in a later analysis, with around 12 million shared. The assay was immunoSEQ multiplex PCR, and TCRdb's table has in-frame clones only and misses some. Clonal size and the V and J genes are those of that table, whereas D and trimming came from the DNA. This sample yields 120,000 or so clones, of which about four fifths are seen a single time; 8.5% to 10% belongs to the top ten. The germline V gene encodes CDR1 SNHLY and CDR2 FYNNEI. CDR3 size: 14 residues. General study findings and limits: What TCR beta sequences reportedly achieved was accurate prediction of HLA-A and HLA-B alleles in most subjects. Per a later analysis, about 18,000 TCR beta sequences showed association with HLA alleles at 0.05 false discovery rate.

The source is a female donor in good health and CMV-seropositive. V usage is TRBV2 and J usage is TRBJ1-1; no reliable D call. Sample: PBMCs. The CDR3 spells CASSKASQPNEAFF. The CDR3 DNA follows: TGTGCCAGCAGTAAAGCCTCACAGCCAAATGAAGCTTTCTTT.